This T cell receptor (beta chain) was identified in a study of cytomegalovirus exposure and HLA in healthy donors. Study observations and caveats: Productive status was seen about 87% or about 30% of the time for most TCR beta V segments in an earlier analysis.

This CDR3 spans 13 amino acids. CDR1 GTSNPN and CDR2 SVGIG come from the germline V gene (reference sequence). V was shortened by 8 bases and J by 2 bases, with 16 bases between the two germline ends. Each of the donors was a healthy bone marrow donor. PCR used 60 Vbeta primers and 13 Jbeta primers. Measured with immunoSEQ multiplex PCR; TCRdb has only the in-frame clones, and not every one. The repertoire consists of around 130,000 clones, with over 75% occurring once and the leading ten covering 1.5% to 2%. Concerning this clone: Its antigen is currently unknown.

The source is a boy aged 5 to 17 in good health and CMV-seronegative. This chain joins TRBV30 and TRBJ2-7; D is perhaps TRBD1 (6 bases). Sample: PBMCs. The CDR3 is CATGFEGAYEQYF. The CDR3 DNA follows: TGTGCCACGGGTTTTGAGGGGGCCTACGAGCAGTACTTC.